This is a list of T cell receptor beta chains from one sample in a study of T cell repertoires in cytomegalovirus infection. Their recognized antigens are unknown. A single record per CDR3 protein comes from TCRdb applying MiXCR to the reads. The data hold 700,000 to 850,000 distinct CDR3 sequences, with less than 35% observed a single time. Sequenced here: cultured CD8+ T cells from PBMCs, sampled from culture after CMV antigen stimulation. These TCRs come from a human donor in good health (CMV status not recorded). Some clones in this sample may be carry-over from other donors' samples. Each CDR3 is given with its conserved first and last residue. Fields, in order: clone size, V gene, J gene, D gene, CDR3 protein, CDR3 DNA. The D gene is left open where the match is weak. The listing skips clone size in some rows; elsewhere it reads once, few, many or a size class.

few	TRBV7-3	TRBJ2-3	TRBD1	CASSSNRGRTDTQYF	TGTGCCAGCAGCTCAAACAGGGGGCGGACAGATACGCAGTATTTT
many	TRBV7-7	TRBJ1-4	TRBD1	CASSLTTGEAEKLFF	TGTGCTAGCAGTCTTACGACAGGGGAGGCTGAAAAACTGTTTTTT
few	TRBV6-6	TRBJ1-6	TRBD1	CASIESRTGQFLSYNSPLHF	TGTGCCAGCATTGAGTCCCGGACAGGGCAGTTCCTCTCCTATAATTCACCCCTCCACTTT
-	TRBV3-1	TRBJ2-3	-	CASSSGGSWDLADTQYF	TGTGCCAGCAGCTCCGGAGGGTCGTGGGACTTGGCAGATACGCAGTATTTT
-	TRBV4-1	TRBJ1-1	-	CASSQDSAIEGNTEAFF	TGCGCCAGCAGCCAAGATTCGGCGATAGAGGGGAACACTGAAGCTTTCTTT
few	TRBV19	TRBJ2-1	-	CASSMGGIQFF	TGTGCCAGTAGTATGGGCGGGATACAGTTCTTC
-	TRBV7-9	TRBJ2-7	-	CASSSKGGGISYEQYF	TGTGCCAGCAGCTCGAAAGGGGGGGGAATCTCCTACGAGCAGTACTTC
-	TRBV7-9	TRBJ1-2	-	CAGSWGGGYTF	TGTGCCGGCAGCTGGGGCGGTGGCTACACCTTC
once	TRBV7-9	TRBJ1-2	-	CVSSLEYYGYTF	TGTGTCAGCAGCTTAGAGTATTATGGCTACACCTTC
-	TRBV4-1	TRBJ1-3	-	CASSQTGTTIYF	TGCGCCAGCAGCCAAACCGGGACTACTATATATTTT
few	TRBV12-3/TRBV12-4	TRBJ1-5	-	CASTPLKAGSGPQPQHF	TGTGCCAGCACCCCCCTAAAGGCAGGGAGCGGGCCCCAGCCCCAGCATTTT
-	TRBV7-8	TRBJ2-1	TRBD1	CANSLDESGDRAYNEQFF	TGTGCCAACAGCTTAGACGAATCGGGGGACAGGGCTTACAATGAGCAGTTCTTC
-	TRBV2	TRBJ1-2	-	CATPPRPNYGYTF	TGTGCCACCCCACCTCGCCCCAACTATGGCTACACCTTC
few	TRBV5-1	TRBJ2-7	-	CASSLSWGLISYEQYF	TGCGCCAGCAGCCTTTCGTGGGGACTGATCTCCTACGAGCAGTACTTC
few	TRBV9	TRBJ2-2	TRBD1	CASSVSDRGYTGELFF	TGTGCCAGCAGCGTATCGGACAGGGGTTATACCGGGGAGCTGTTTTTT
-	TRBV6-1	TRBJ2-7	-	CASSEVRDTSYEQYF	TGTGCCAGCAGTGAAGTCAGGGACACATCATACGAGCAGTACTTC